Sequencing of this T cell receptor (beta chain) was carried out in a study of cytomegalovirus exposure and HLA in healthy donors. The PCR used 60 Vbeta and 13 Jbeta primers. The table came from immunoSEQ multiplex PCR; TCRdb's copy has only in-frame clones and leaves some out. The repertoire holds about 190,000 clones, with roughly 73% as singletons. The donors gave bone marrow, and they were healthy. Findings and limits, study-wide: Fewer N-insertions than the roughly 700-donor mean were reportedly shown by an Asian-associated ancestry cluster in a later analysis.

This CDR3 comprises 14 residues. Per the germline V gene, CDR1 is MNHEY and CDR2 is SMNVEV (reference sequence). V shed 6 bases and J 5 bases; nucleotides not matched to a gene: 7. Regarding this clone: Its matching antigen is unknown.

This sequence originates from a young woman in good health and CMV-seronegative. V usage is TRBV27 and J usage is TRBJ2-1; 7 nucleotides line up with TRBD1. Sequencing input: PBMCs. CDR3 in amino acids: CASSPGQLNNEQFF. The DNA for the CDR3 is TGTGCCAGCAGCCCGGGACAGCTTAACAATGAGCAGTTCTTC.